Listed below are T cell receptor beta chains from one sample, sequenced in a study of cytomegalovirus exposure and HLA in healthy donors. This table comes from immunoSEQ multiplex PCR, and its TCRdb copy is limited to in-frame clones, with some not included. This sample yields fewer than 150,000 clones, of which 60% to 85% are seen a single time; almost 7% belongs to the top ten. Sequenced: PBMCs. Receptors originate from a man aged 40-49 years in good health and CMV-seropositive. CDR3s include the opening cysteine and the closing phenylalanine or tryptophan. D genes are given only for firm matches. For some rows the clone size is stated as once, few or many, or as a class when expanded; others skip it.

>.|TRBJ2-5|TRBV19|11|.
CASFAHETQYF
TGTGCCAGTTTCGCACATGAGACCCAGTACTTC
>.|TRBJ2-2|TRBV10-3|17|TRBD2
CAISALGSGGVTGELFF
TGTGCCATCAGTGCCCTGGGAAGCGGGGGGGTTACCGGGGAGCTGTTTTTT
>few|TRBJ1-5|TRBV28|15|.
CASKREGYSNQPQHF
TGTGCCAGCAAAAGGGAGGGATATAGCAATCAGCCCCAGCATTTT
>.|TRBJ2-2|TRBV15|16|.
CATSRDSTGRTGELFF
TGTGCCACCAGCAGAGATTCCACAGGGCGCACCGGGGAGCTGTTTTTT
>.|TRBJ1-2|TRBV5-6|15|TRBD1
CASSWRTGVYYGYTF
TGTGCCAGCAGCTGGCGGACAGGGGTCTACTATGGCTACACCTTC
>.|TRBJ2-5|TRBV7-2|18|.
CASSLVRRDSPRLGTQYF
TGTGCCAGCAGCTTAGTAAGGCGGGACAGCCCCAGACTGGGGACCCAGTACTTC
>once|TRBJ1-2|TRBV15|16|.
CATSRDSGGRPYGYTF
TGTGCCACCAGCAGAGATTCGGGGGGGCGCCCCTATGGCTACACCTTC
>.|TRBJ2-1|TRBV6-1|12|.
CASSPYHGEQFF
TGTGCCAGCAGTCCCTACCACGGGGAGCAGTTCTTC
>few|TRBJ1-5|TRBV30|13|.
CAWSVGVDQLQHF
TGTGCCTGGAGTGTAGGGGTGGATCAGCTCCAGCATTTT
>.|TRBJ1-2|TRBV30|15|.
CAWSKAPNGGYGYTF
TGTGCCTGGAGTAAAGCGCCCAACGGAGGCTATGGCTACACCTTC
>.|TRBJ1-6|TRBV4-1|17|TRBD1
CASSRRQGVLNNSPLHF
TGCGCCAGCAGCCGGAGACAGGGGGTTTTGAATAATTCACCCCTCCACTTT
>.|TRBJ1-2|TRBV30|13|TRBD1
CAWSADRGTGYTF
TGTGCCTGGAGCGCAGACAGGGGGACTGGCTACACCTTC
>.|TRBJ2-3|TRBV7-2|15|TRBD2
CASSLSGRSADTQYF
TGTGCCAGCAGCTTAAGCGGGAGGTCCGCAGATACGCAGTATTTT
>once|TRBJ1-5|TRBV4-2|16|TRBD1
CASSHSTGGRGQPQHF
TGTGCCAGCAGCCACTCGACAGGGGGCCGGGGTCAGCCCCAGCATTTT
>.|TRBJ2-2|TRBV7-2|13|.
CASSPLNTGELFF
TGTGCCAGCAGCCCCCTCAACACCGGGGAGCTGTTTTTT
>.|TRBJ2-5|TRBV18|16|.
CASSPRGLSKKETQYF
TGTGCCAGCTCACCGCGGGGACTTAGCAAGAAAGAGACCCAGTACTTC
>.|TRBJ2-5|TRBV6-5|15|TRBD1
CASSYRDRGRETQYF
TGTGCCAGCAGTTACCGGGACAGGGGGCGAGAGACCCAGTACTTC
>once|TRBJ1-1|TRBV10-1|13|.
CASKLEQNTEAFF
TGCGCCAGCAAGTTAGAGCAGAACACTGAAGCTTTCTTT